Listed here are 26 T cell receptor beta chains from one sample, sequenced in a study of blood T cell repertoires in COVID-19. Assay used: immunoSEQ multiplex PCR; TCRdb lists only in-frame clones, some missing. Here the sample spans about 200,000 clones, 80% to 90% being singletons. Sequenced material: peripheral blood. The receptors here all came from a human donor with active or convalescent COVID-19. The donor label of this sample is uncertain.

CDR3 nucleotide sequence: TGTGCCAGCACCTCACACCGGGACAGAGATTACGAGCAGTACTTC. Amino acid sequence: CASTSHRDRDYEQYF. The chain employs TRBV28 and TRBJ2-7, with 7 bases lining up with TRBD1. Germline V gene lookup returns CDR1 MDHEN and CDR2 SYDVKM. This CDR3 spans 15 amino acids. With V trimmed by 7 bases and J by 4 bases, 13 bases remained unmatched.

V and J are TRBV2 and TRBJ2-2; 12 nucleotides align to TRBD2. Germline CDR1 SNHLY, CDR2 FYNNEI. This CDR3 has 15 amino acids. After removal of 4 bases from V and 5 bases from J, the junction contained 2 bases not matched to a gene. DNA for the CDR3: TGTGCCAGCAGTGCCACTAGCGGGGGGACCGGGGAGCTGTTTTTT. It encodes CASSATSGGTGELFF.

The chain uses TRBV11-3 and TRBJ2-2; 9 nucleotides agree with TRBD2. This CDR3 spans 15 amino acids. After removal of 5 bases from V and 4 bases from J, the junction contained 5 bases not matched to a gene. CDR1 is SGHNT, CDR2 YENEEA, per germline. CDR3 loop: CASSPLAGPTGELFF. CDR3 nucleotide sequence: TGTGCCAGCAGCCCTCTAGCGGGGCCCACCGGGGAGCTGTTTTTT.

V and J are TRBV19 and TRBJ1-4; 9 nucleotides match TRBD1. The V segment lost 4 bases and the J segment 8 bases; nucleotides outside the gene matches: 5. Germline loops: CDR1 LNHDA, CDR2 SQIVND (reference sequence). CDR3 length: 14 amino acids. The CDR3: CASSRDRDEEKLFF. As DNA, the CDR3 is TGTGCCAGTAGTAGGGACAGGGATGAAGAAAAACTGTTTTTT.

The chain carries TRBV19 and TRBJ2-3, with 8 positions matching TRBD1. The junction had 9 bases not matched to a gene; V was cut back by 6 bases and J by 4 bases. The CDR3 runs 15 residues. The germline V gene encodes CDR1 LNHDA and CDR2 SQIVND (reference sequence). CDR3 sequence (DNA): TGTGCCAGTAGCCTCCGGACAGGGAGCCCAGATACGCAGTATTTT. Protein sequence: CASSLRTGSPDTQYF.

The CDR3 nucleotides read TGTGCCAGCAGCTTAAGGCCTAGCGGCACAGATACGCAGTATTTT. This translates into CASSLRPSGTDTQYF. V is TRBV7-3 and J is TRBJ2-3; TRBD2 might be the D (6 bases). The germline V and J ends were trimmed by 1 base and 1 base, with 9 bases remaining between them. The CDR3 contains 15 residues. CDR1 and CDR2 from the germline V gene are SGHTA and FQGTGA.

V usage is TRBV29-1 and J usage is TRBJ2-7, with D possibly matching TRBD1 (6 bases). Germline CDR1 is SQVTM and CDR2 is ANQGSEA. V was pared by 7 bases and J by 2 bases, with 15 bases between. The CDR3 runs 13 residues. The CDR3 sequence: CSAVRTETYEQYF. The CDR3 nucleotides are TGCAGCGCAGTGAGGACAGAAACCTACGAGCAGTACTTC.

The chain couples TRBV6-5 to TRBJ1-1; 7 bases are shared with TRBD1. J lost 4 bases, V lost 11 bases, and 16 bases had no gene match. This CDR3 is 15 amino acids long. Germline lookup yields CDR1 MNHEY and CDR2 SVGAGI. Here the CDR3 DNA reads TGTGCCGTTCGGAGGACAGGCCTTAGTATCACTGAAGCTTTCTTT. Residues: CAVRRTGLSITEAFF.

The sample holds a few counts of this clone. CDR3 bases: TGTGCCAGCAGCTTAGGGGACAGTTTTTATGGCTACACCTTC. This codes for CASSLGDSFYGYTF. The chain couples TRBV7-9 to TRBJ1-2; 7 nucleotides agree with TRBD1. Germline loops: CDR1 SEHNR, CDR2 FQNEAQ (reference sequence). The CDR3 contains 14 residues. V dropped 1 base and J dropped 5; count of bases not matched to a gene: 4.

The chain couples TRBV4-2 to TRBJ2-3, with D tentatively TRBD1 (5 bases). V lost 1 base and J lost 3, with 11 bases in between. Germline loops: CDR1 LGHNA, CDR2 YNFKEQ. The CDR3 length is 15 residues. CDR3 loop: CASSQGQGRTDTQYF. Written as DNA, the CDR3 is TGTGCCAGCAGCCAAGGCCAGGGAAGGACAGATACGCAGTATTTT.

The V and J genes are TRBV3-1 (or the pseudogene TRBV3-2) and TRBJ2-3; the match to TRBD2 covers 8 bases. Germline V gene sequence: CDR1 LGHDT, CDR2 YNNKEL (reference sequence). The trim removed 4 bases at V and 7 bases at J, leaving 13 bases unmatched. This CDR3 spans 16 amino acids. The CDR3 reads CASSPFTSGIMNTQYF. CDR3 in DNA: TGTGCCAGCAGCCCATTCACTAGCGGCATCATGAATACGCAGTATTTT.

The chain recombines TRBV5-4 with TRBJ1-2, with TRBD1 as a possible D gene (5 bases). The CDR3 is 14 amino acids. CDR1 SGHNT and CDR2 YYREEE come from the germline V gene (reference sequence). V was shortened by 0 bases and J by 3 bases, with 9 bases between the two germline ends. The CDR3 nucleotides read TGTGCCAGCAGCTTGGGACAGTTGGACTATGGCTACACCTTC. This translates into CASSLGQLDYGYTF.

The chain links TRBV29-1 to TRBJ1-2; a weak D match, TRBD1 (5 bases). Germline assignment: CDR1 SQVTM and CDR2 ANQGSEA. V was cut by 7 bases and J by 4 bases, with 13 bases left in between. CDR3 length equals 12 residues. DNA of the CDR3: TGCAGCGCGACCACAGGATTCTATGGCTACACCTTC. As protein: CSATTGFYGYTF.

The chain carries TRBV13 and TRBJ2-1, with D possibly being TRBD2 (5 bases). Looked up from germline, CDR1 is PRHDT and CDR2 is FYEKMQ (reference sequence). The ends were cut back, 3 bases at V and 5 bases at J, with 11 bases in the middle. This CDR3 spans 14 amino acids. The CDR3 DNA reads as TGTGCCAGCAGCTTTCGGGGAAGAAACAATGAGCAGTTCTTC. Translated, it gives CASSFRGRNNEQFF.

The V gene is TRBV5-4, the J gene TRBJ2-1; a weak D match, TRBD1 (5 bases). Looked up from germline, CDR1 is SGHNT and CDR2 is YYREEE (reference sequence). V was shortened by 0 bases and J by 0 bases, with 10 bases between the two germline ends. CDR3 length equals 16 residues. The CDR3 region has the DNA TGTGCCAGCAGCTTGGGGGGCGCCAGCTCCTACAATGAGCAGTTCTTC. Translating it yields CASSLGGASSYNEQFF.

The rearrangement uses TRBV7-2 and TRBJ2-2, with unresolved D. The CDR3 extends over 14 amino acids. The V gene lost 3 bases and the J gene lost 4 bases, with 9 bases spanning the gap. The V gene's germline CDR1 is SGHTA and CDR2 FQGNSA. As DNA, the CDR3 is TGTGCCAGCAGCTTGAGGCTTAGCACCGGGGAGCTGTTTTTT. Translated, it gives CASSLRLSTGELFF.

The genes are TRBV28 and TRBJ1-2; D uncertain. V was cut by 2 bases and J by 3 bases, with 10 bases left in between. This CDR3 has 14 residues. CDR1 and CDR2 (germline): MDHEN, SYDVKM. Written as DNA, the CDR3 is TGTGCCAGCAGTTTAAGTTTTGGGCACTATGGCTACACCTTC. It translates to CASSLSFGHYGYTF.

This chain joins TRBV27 and TRBJ1-5; TRBD1 aligns across 10 bases. Germline V lookup: CDR1 MNHEY, CDR2 SMNVEV (reference sequence). V shed 6 bases, J shed 5 bases, and the junction held 7 bases outside the gene matches. The CDR3 has 15 amino acids. DNA for the CDR3: TGTGCCAGCAGACCGACAGGGGGCCTAGATCAGCCCCAGCATTTT. Amino acid sequence: CASRPTGGLDQPQHF.

The V gene is TRBV5-1, the J gene TRBJ2-1, with TRBD2 identical over 10 bases. V dropped 0 bases and J dropped 8; count of bases not matched to a gene: 5. CDR1 is SGHRS, CDR2 YFSETQ, per germline. The CDR3 runs 15 residues. The CDR3, as DNA: TGCGCCAGCAGCTTGGGTCTAGCGGGAGATGATGAGCAGTTCTTC. It encodes CASSLGLAGDDEQFF. The full variable domain, with the rest looked up from reference TRBV5-1 and TRBJ2-1, is KAGVTQTPRYLIKTRGQQVTLSCSPISGHRSVSWYQQTPGQGLQFLFEYFSETQRNKGNFPGRFSGRQFSNSRSEMNVSTLELGDSALYLCASSLGLAGDDEQFFGPGTRLTVL.

This clone has a single count. The chain uses TRBV11-3 and TRBJ1-1, with D possibly matching TRBD1 (5 bases). Germline V gene sequence: CDR1 SGHNT, CDR2 YENEEA. Between the trimmed V and J ends, which lost 1 base and 6 bases, there was a span of 12 bases. CDR3 length: 14 residues. The CDR3 loop reads CASSLGFQGAEAFF. CDR3 coding DNA: TGTGCCAGCAGCTTAGGGTTCCAGGGCGCTGAAGCTTTCTTT.

This sequence joins TRBV5-5 and TRBJ2-7; 13 nucleotides line up with TRBD2. Germline CDR1 reads SGHKS; CDR2 reads YYEKEE (reference sequence). J lost 0 bases, V lost 0 bases, and 6 bases had no gene match. CDR3 length equals 18 residues. CDR3 loop: CASSLGLAGGSSSYEQYF. CDR3 DNA: TGTGCCAGCAGCTTGGGACTAGCGGGAGGTTCAAGCTCCTACGAGCAGTACTTC.

V and J are TRBV4-2 and TRBJ2-2; D uncertain. The germline CDR1 and CDR2 sequences are LGHNA and YNFKEQ. CDR3 length: 13 residues. V was pared by 0 bases and J by 7 bases, with 6 bases between. The CDR3 here is CASSQDSGGELFF. The CDR3 DNA sequence: TGTGCCAGCAGCCAAGATTCAGGCGGGGAGCTGTTTTTT.

The chain is built from TRBV7-6 and TRBJ2-7, with 9 bases matching TRBD2. The V segment lost 1 base and the J segment 0 bases; nucleotides outside the gene matches: 4. This CDR3 is built from 16 residues. The germline V gene has CDR1 SGHVS and CDR2 FNYEAQ. The CDR3 DNA reads TGTGCCAGCAGCTTAGGGGTTAGCGGGAGCTCCTACGAGCAGTACTTC. It translates to CASSLGVSGSSYEQYF.

This chain links TRBV18 with TRBJ1-5; the D gene is possibly TRBD1 (6 bases). Trimming cost V 2 bases and J 3 bases, with 8 bases left between them. The CDR3 has 14 amino acids. Germline lookup yields CDR1 KGHSH and CDR2 LQKENI. CDR3 coding DNA: TGTGCCAGCTCACCAAACAGGGACAATCAGCCCCAGCATTTT. Amino acid sequence: CASSPNRDNQPQHF.

The chain uses TRBV5-1 and TRBJ2-1; 15 bases are a match to TRBD2. Germline lookup yields CDR1 SGHRS and CDR2 YFSETQ. The CDR3 has 16 residues. J gave up 9 bases and V 4 bases, and 8 bases lay outside the gene matches. DNA of the CDR3: TGCGCCAGCAGCCTCAGGACTAGCGGGAGGGCCAGTGAGCAGTTCTTC. The encoded protein is CASSLRTSGRASEQFF.

This chain links TRBV9 with TRBJ2-7, with 7 bases matching TRBD1. The CDR3 has 14 amino acids. V lost 3 bases to trimming and J lost 2 bases; unmatched junction nucleotides: 5. Germline CDR1 is SGDLS and CDR2 is YYNGEE. CDR3 DNA sequence: TGTGCCAGCAGCGCAGGACAGGCCCCCTACGAGCAGTACTTC. It codes for CASSAGQAPYEQYF.